What follows are 27 T cell receptor beta chains derived from one specimen sequenced in a study of shared clonotypes between healthy human individuals. The data were produced by immunoSEQ multiplex PCR, yet TCRdb's version contains in-frame clones alone and is incomplete. In the table there are 2 million to 3 million clones, 80% to 95% of which are singletons. The sample consisted of naive CD4+ T cells from PBMCs. Subset given: CD45RA+ positively selected. The origin of the receptors is a young man in good health. Some clones in this sample may be carry-over from other donors' samples.

This chain links TRBV18 with TRBJ1-1; 7 bases are a match to TRBD1. Trimming removed 5 bases from V and 0 bases from J; junction bases left unmatched: 18. The CDR3 is 19 amino acids. Germline V gene data show CDR1 as KGHSH and CDR2 as LQKENI. The CDR3 reads CASSKGMGQSDLMNTEAFF. CDR3 coding DNA: TGTGCCAGCTCAAAGGGAATGGGACAGTCCGATTTAATGAACACTGAAGCTTTCTTT.

The rearrangement uses TRBV2 and TRBJ2-1, with 13 bases fitting TRBD2. The CDR3 sequence is 15 residues long. Germline V CDR1 and CDR2: SNHLY, FYNNEI. The trim removed 6 bases at V and 10 bases at J, leaving 9 bases unmatched. DNA of the CDR3: TGTGCCAGCAGGGAAAGGACTAGCGGGAGAGGCGAGCAGTTCTTC. Protein: CASRERTSGRGEQFF.

Concerning this clone: The same CDR3 also results from other DNA sequences found in this sample. The rearrangement links TRBV11-2 to TRBJ1-5, with unresolved D. This CDR3 is 13 amino acids long. V was trimmed by 2 bases and J by 5 bases, leaving 7 bases between them. In germline, CDR1 is SGHAT, CDR2 FQNNGV. The CDR3 coding sequence is TGTGCCAGCAGCTTATTCCGTGATCAGCCCCAGCATTTT. Translation: CASSLFRDQPQHF.

The J gene is TRBJ1-2, the V gene TRBV5-1; possibly TRBD1 for D (6 bases). Germline-derived CDR1 and CDR2 are SGHRS and YFSETQ. V was trimmed by 4 bases and J by 2 bases, leaving 12 bases between them. This CDR3 is 14 amino acids long. CDR3 residues: CASSPRQANYGYTF. The CDR3 DNA follows: TGCGCCAGCAGCCCAAGACAGGCCAACTATGGCTACACCTTC.

This sequence joins TRBV19 and TRBJ2-6; D could derive from TRBD1 or TRBD2 (6 bases each). Trimming pared 9 bases from V and 2 bases from J, leaving 14 bases between. Germline CDR1 is LNHDA and CDR2 is SQIVND (reference sequence). This CDR3 region has 15 residues. The CDR3 region is CASLSGAAGANVLTF. In DNA, the CDR3 is TGTGCCAGCCTTTCGGGGGCGGCTGGGGCCAACGTCCTGACTTTC.

The rearrangement links TRBV30 to TRBJ2-7, with 11 nucleotides matching TRBD1. The length of the CDR3 is 14 residues. Losses at the gene ends were 1 base for V and 2 bases for J; bases not matched to a gene: 1. Germline values: CDR1 GTSNPN, CDR2 SVGIG (reference sequence). CDR3 nucleotide sequence: TGTGCCTGGAGTGGGGGACAGGGGGCCTACGAGCAGTACTTC. It specifies CAWSGGQGAYEQYF. The variable domain in full, with the rest retrieved from reference TRBV30 and TRBJ2-7, is SQTIHQWPATLVQPVGSPLSLECTVEGTSNPNLYWYRQAAGRGLQLLFYSVGIGQISSEVPQNLSASRPQDRQFILSSKKLLLSDSGFYLCAWSGGQGAYEQYFGPGTRLTVT.

A remark on this clone: The sample holds other DNA sequences that translate to the same CDR3. The chain has TRBV19 and TRBJ1-5; 10 bases line up with TRBD1. The germline V gene encodes CDR1 LNHDA and CDR2 SQIVND (reference sequence). The V segment lost 5 bases and the J segment 0 bases; nucleotides outside the gene matches: 7. The CDR3 has 17 amino acids. The CDR3 sequence is CASSLRQGARSNQPQHF. The CDR3 bases are TGTGCCAGTAGTCTCCGACAGGGGGCGCGTAGCAATCAGCCCCAGCATTTT. Using reference TRBV19 and TRBJ1-5 for the parts outside the CDR3, the full variable domain is DGGITQSPKYLFRKEGQNVTLSCEQNLNHDAMYWYRQDPGQGLRLIYYSQIVNDFQKGDIAEGYSVSREKKESFPLTVTSAQKNPTAFYLCASSLRQGARSNQPQHFGDGTRLSIL.

V is TRBV5-1 and J is TRBJ2-3; 12 positions agree with TRBD1. Looked up from germline, CDR1 is SGHRS and CDR2 is YFSETQ. V trimming: 4 bases; J trimming: 3 bases; junction bases outside the gene matches: 6. This CDR3 has 16 amino acids. For the CDR3, the DNA is TGCGCCAGCAGCGCGGGACAGGGGGCGGGTACAGATACGCAGTATTTT. Amino acids: CASSAGQGAGTDTQYF. Full variable domain (remainder filled in from reference TRBV5-1 and TRBJ2-3): KAGVTQTPRYLIKTRGQQVTLSCSPISGHRSVSWYQQTPGQGLQFLFEYFSETQRNKGNFPGRFSGRQFSNSRSEMNVSTLELGDSALYLCASSAGQGAGTDTQYFGPGTRLTVL.

V and J are TRBV25-1 and TRBJ2-7; 7 bases line up with TRBD1. This CDR3 is 13 amino acids long. After removal of 5 bases from V and 3 bases from J, the junction contained 4 bases not matched to a gene. Germline assignment: CDR1 MGHDK and CDR2 SYGVNS. CDR3 in DNA: TGTGCCAGCAGTAAGGCAGGGGGCTACGAGCAGTACTTC. As protein: CASSKAGGYEQYF.

The chain carries TRBV7-8 and TRBJ2-3, with 16 positions matching TRBD2. Looked up from germline, CDR1 is SGHVS and CDR2 is FQNEAQ. The J segment lost 3 bases and the V segment lost 5 bases, leaving 5 bases of the junction unmatched. The CDR3 runs 17 residues. This chain's CDR3 is CASSPGTSGRETDTQYF. The CDR3 coding sequence is TGTGCCAGCAGCCCTGGGACTAGCGGGAGGGAGACAGATACGCAGTATTTT.

In DNA form, the CDR3 reads TGTGCCAGCGATACAGGGACAATCAACACTGAAGCTTTCTTT. As protein: CASDTGTINTEAFF. The V gene is TRBV18, the J gene TRBJ1-1; D is possibly TRBD1 (6 bases). The CDR3 totals 14 residues. V shed 8 bases and J shed 2 bases, with 15 bases lying between them. CDR1 is KGHSH and CDR2 is LQKENI in the germline V gene. The full variable domain, with the rest looked up from reference TRBV18 and TRBJ1-1, is NAGVMQNPRHLVRRRGQEARLRCSPMKGHSHVYWYRQLPEEGLKFMVYLQKENIIDESGMPKERFSAEFPKEGPSILRIQQVVRGDSAAYFCASDTGTINTEAFFGQGTRLTVV.

This clone was seen just once. The chain recombines TRBV7-2 with TRBJ2-3; 7 bases are a match to TRBD2. Germline lookup yields CDR1 SGHTA and CDR2 FQGNSA. The CDR3 is 12 residues long. Trimming cost V 8 bases and J 8 bases; bases outside gene matches: 7. CDR3 region: CASGGRAGTQYF. CDR3 sequence (DNA): TGTGCCAGCGGAGGGAGGGCCGGTACGCAGTATTTT.

As to this clone: At one boundary the junction diverges from the germline segment, which might be a read error. The rearrangement links TRBV11-2 to TRBJ2-7, with D possibly being TRBD2 (6 bases). In germline, CDR1 is SGHAT, CDR2 FQNNGV. This CDR3 comprises 11 residues. The CDR3 sequence is CASSLAGVWDF. The CDR3 coding sequence is TGTGCCAGCAGCTTAGCGGGGGTATGGGACTTC.

This chain connects TRBV27 to TRBJ2-3; perhaps TRBD1 as D (6 bases). The V end was cut by 2 bases, the J end by 10 bases, with 10 bases between. The V gene's germline CDR1 is MNHEY and CDR2 SMNVEV (reference sequence). The CDR3 is 12 amino acids. CDR3 sequence: CASSLKGHSQYF. For the CDR3, the DNA is TGTGCCAGCAGTTTAAAGGGACACTCGCAGTATTTT.

The rearrangement uses TRBV5-1 and TRBJ2-5; D ambiguous. Trimming removed 0 bases from V and 10 bases from J, with 13 bases in between. CDR3 length: 13 amino acids. In germline, CDR1 is SGHRS, CDR2 YFSETQ. DNA for the CDR3: TGCGCCAGCAGCTTGGCCGAGTTGTCGGGCCAGTACTTC. Translated: CASSLAELSGQYF.

This chain links TRBV27 with TRBJ1-1, with 10 positions matching TRBD1. V lost 5 bases, J lost 11 bases, and 8 bases stayed unmatched. The germline V gene encodes CDR1 MNHEY and CDR2 SMNVEV (reference sequence). There are 13 residues in the CDR3. The CDR3 nucleotides are TGTGCCAGCAGTCCGGACAGGGGGGTGGGTGCTTTCTTT. Translation: CASSPDRGVGAFF.

V is TRBV15 and J is TRBJ2-7; possibly TRBD1 for D (6 bases). Trimming took off 0 bases at V and 2 bases at J, with 11 bases between the two ends. The germline V gene encodes CDR1 LNHNV and CDR2 YYDKDF (reference sequence). This CDR3 contains 15 residues. DNA for the CDR3: TGTGCCACCAGCAGAGATCGAGGGGACACCTACGAGCAGTACTTC. Protein sequence: CATSRDRGDTYEQYF.

V gene TRBV7-3 combines with J gene TRBJ1-1; 9 nucleotides match TRBD1. The CDR3 has 15 residues. Trimming removed 5 bases from V and 3 bases from J; junction bases left unmatched: 7. CDR1 is SGHTA, CDR2 FQGTGA, per germline. CDR3 loop: CASSRTGVGHTEAFF. The CDR3 DNA is TGTGCCAGCAGCAGGACAGGGGTGGGGCACACTGAAGCTTTCTTT. The variable domain in full, completed from reference TRBV7-3 and TRBJ1-1, reads GAGVSQTPSNKVTEKGKYVELRCDPISGHTALYWYRQSLGQGPEFLIYFQGTGAADDSGLPNDRFFAVRPEGSVSTLKIQRTERGDSAVYLCASSRTGVGHTEAFFGQGTRLTVV.

The chain uses TRBV6-6 and TRBJ1-4; D remains ambiguous. V gave up 5 bases and J gave up 8 bases, with 12 bases separating them. Germline V CDR1 and CDR2: MNHNY, SVGAGI (reference sequence). There are 13 residues in the CDR3. CDR3 region: CASSRRAWEKLFF. The CDR3 bases are TGTGCCAGCAGTCGAAGGGCATGGGAAAAACTGTTTTTT.

This chain uses TRBV5-1 with TRBJ2-7; D unresolved. V was clipped by 4 bases and J by 9 bases, with 17 bases between them. The CDR3 has 13 residues. Per germline, CDR1 SGHRS and CDR2 YFSETQ. CDR3 residues: CASSPNVGNRQYF. Written as DNA, the CDR3 is TGCGCCAGCAGCCCTAATGTGGGTAACCGGCAGTACTTC.

This chain connects TRBV15 to TRBJ2-7; TRBD1 agrees at 7 bases. V shed 6 bases, J shed 9 bases, and the junction held 14 bases outside the gene matches. The V gene's germline CDR1 is LNHNV and CDR2 YYDKDF (reference sequence). The CDR3 is 14 amino acids. Here the CDR3 reads CATRLRQGGKGQYF. In nucleotides, the CDR3 is TGTGCCACCAGACTCCGACAGGGTGGTAAAGGGCAGTACTTC.

The rearrangement uses TRBV28 and TRBJ2-1, with 10 bases fitting TRBD2. The V gene end was trimmed by 5 bases and the J gene end by 6 bases; junction bases not matched to a gene: 28. CDR1 is MDHEN and CDR2 is SYDVKM in the germline V gene. The CDR3 is made up of 22 amino acids. For the CDR3, the DNA is TGTGCCAGCAGTCCTATCCAGGGGAGCAAACAGCGGGAGGGCCAAGTGGGCAATGAGCAGTTCTTC. It codes for CASSPIQGSKQREGQVGNEQFF.

Comment on this clone: One junction end does not reproduce the germline sequence, and a read error may be involved. The chain couples TRBV25-1 to TRBJ1-4; weak D call: TRBD1 (5 bases). This CDR3 has 17 residues. Germline assignment: CDR1 MGHDK and CDR2 SYGVNS. DNA for the CDR3: TGTGCCAGCAGTGAATCCCTGGGGCGCGGGGGAGATGAAAAACTGCTTTTT. Its protein product is CASSESLGRGGDEKLLF.

This chain links TRBV6-6 with TRBJ1-5; D ambiguous. CDR3 length: 14 amino acids. Trimming shortened V by 8 bases and J by 0 bases, and 11 bases separated the two germline ends. Germline CDR1 is MNHNY and CDR2 is SVGAGI (reference sequence). The CDR3 sequence: CASATVYSNQPQHF. CDR3 sequence (DNA): TGTGCCAGCGCCACGGTTTATAGCAATCAGCCCCAGCATTTT.

The rearrangement uses TRBV29-1 and TRBJ2-7; D possibly corresponds to TRBD2 (6 bases). The CDR3 has 15 residues. The V end was cut by 3 bases, the J end by 5 bases, with 20 bases between. Germline V gene sequence: CDR1 SQVTM, CDR2 ANQGSEA. CDR3 sequence reads: CSVERWDFSKNEQYF. The CDR3 DNA is TGCAGCGTTGAGAGATGGGACTTCTCCAAGAACGAGCAGTACTTC.

The chain combines TRBV14 with TRBJ2-7, with a tentative D call TRBD1 (6 bases). V gave up 3 bases and J gave up 0 bases, with 12 bases separating them. The CDR3 length is 15 residues. CDR1 is SGHDN, CDR2 FVKESK, per germline. CDR3: CASSQDSLSSYEQYF. CDR3 coding DNA: TGTGCCAGCAGCCAGGACAGCCTCAGCTCCTACGAGCAGTACTTC. The full variable domain, with the rest looked up from reference TRBV14 and TRBJ2-7, is EAGVTQFPSHSVIEKGQTVTLRCDPISGHDNLYWYRRVMGKEIKFLLHFVKESKQDESGMPNNRFLAERTGGTYSTLKVQPAELEDSGVYFCASSQDSLSSYEQYFGPGTRLTVT.

Points on this clone: Other DNA sequences from this sample encode an identical CDR3 as well. The chain links TRBV6-1 to TRBJ1-1; maybe TRBD1 (5 bases). Germline assignment: CDR1 MNHNS and CDR2 SASEGT. CDR3 size: 13 residues. V was pared by 6 bases and J by 2 bases, with 10 bases between. DNA for the CDR3: TGTGCCAGCAGGGGGACGGTTAACACTGAAGCTTTCTTT. It specifies CASRGTVNTEAFF.